One sample yielded the 12 T cell receptor beta chains listed below, sequenced in a study of blood T cell repertoires in COVID-19 (dated by TCRdb to about 2020). Library generation was performed with the immunoSEQ multiplex PCR assay. Drawn from immuneACCESS, this table holds only the in-frame rearrangements with V and J called that TCRdb kept. Clones are partly lost; checked studies trace under half to an unresolved V gene and leave the rest unexplained. Across this sample there are approximately 72,000 clones, with 75% to 85% seen only once. The leading ten clones occupy roughly 25% of the sample. The sequenced sample consisted of peripheral blood. These receptors came from a man aged 50 to 59 with acute or convalescent COVID-19.

The rearrangement uses TRBV11-2 and TRBJ1-2; 7 nucleotides agree with TRBD1. This CDR3 comprises 15 residues. Germline V CDR1 and CDR2: SGHAT, FQNNGV. J lost 7 bases, V lost 0 bases, and 8 bases had no gene match. This CDR3 reads CASSLDRISGGGYTF. The CDR3 nucleotides are TGTGCCAGCAGCTTAGATCGAATCTCAGGGGGTGGCTACACCTTC.

The V call is TRBV10-3, the J call TRBJ1-6; D is perhaps TRBD1 (6 bases). The CDR3 extends over 16 amino acids. Germline CDR1 and CDR2: ENHRY and SYGVKD. Between the trimmed V and J ends, which lost 10 bases and 7 bases, there was a span of 23 bases. This CDR3 is CATQPASRGGNSPLHF. As DNA, the CDR3 is TGTGCCACCCAACCAGCATCCAGGGGAGGGAATTCACCCCTCCACTTT.

V gene TRBV6-1 combines with J gene TRBJ1-1; 8 bases agree with TRBD1. Germline CDR1 and CDR2: MNHNS and SASEGT. The length of the CDR3 is 16 residues. V was clipped by 3 bases and J by 1 base; unmatched bases: 7. This chain's CDR3 is CASSDGQGEGNTEAFF. CDR3 in DNA: TGTGCCAGCAGTGACGGACAGGGAGAGGGGAACACTGAAGCTTTCTTT.

This chain links TRBV30 with TRBJ2-5; TRBD2 might be the D (5 bases). The CDR3 runs to 12 residues. Trimming removed 5 bases at V and 6 bases at J, with 13 bases between. Per the germline V gene, CDR1 is GTSNPN and CDR2 is SVGIG (reference sequence). The CDR3 reads CAWERWEKTQYF. CDR3 bases: TGTGCCTGGGAAAGATGGGAGAAGACCCAGTACTTC. The whole variable domain, remainder taken from reference TRBV30 and TRBJ2-5, is SQTIHQWPATLVQPVGSPLSLECTVEGTSNPNLYWYRQAAGRGLQLLFYSVGIGQISSEVPQNLSASRPQDRQFILSSKKLLLSDSGFYLCAWERWEKTQYFGPGTRLLVL.

There are a few counts of this clone. The rearrangement joins TRBV15 to TRBJ1-2, with D perhaps matching TRBD1 (5 bases). Germline CDR1 LNHNV, CDR2 YYDKDF (reference sequence). Trimming left V 2 bases short and J 0 bases short, with 7 bases between. The CDR3 is made up of 14 amino acids. Here the CDR3 reads CATSRQGPNYGYTF. In DNA, the CDR3 is TGTGCCACCAGCAGACAGGGCCCTAACTATGGCTACACCTTC.

V gene TRBV27 combines with J gene TRBJ2-2, with D possibly being TRBD1 (5 bases). In germline, CDR1 is MNHEY, CDR2 SMNVEV (reference sequence). Trimming removed 5 bases from V and 6 bases from J, with 10 bases in between. This CDR3 spans 13 amino acids. The CDR3 nucleotides read TGTGCCAGCAGTCCCGGCAGGGCCGGGGAGCTGTTTTTT. Protein: CASSPGRAGELFF.

This sequence joins TRBV29-1 and TRBJ1-4, with 7 bases lining up with TRBD1. Germline loops: CDR1 SQVTM, CDR2 ANQGSEA. The CDR3 runs to 14 residues. V gave up 7 bases and J gave up 3 bases; unmatched junction bases: 8. In nucleotides, the CDR3 is TGCAGCGGGGGATGGGGGACAGCTAATGAAAAACTGTTTTTT. Translation gives CSGGWGTANEKLFF.

J is TRBJ1-5 and V is TRBV9, with 11 bases that match TRBD1. The CDR3 totals 15 residues. Germline-derived CDR1 and CDR2 are SGDLS and YYNGEE. V dropped 3 bases and J dropped 9; count of bases not matched to a gene: 8. The CDR3 DNA reads TGTGCCAGCAGCGGGGGGACAGGGGGATTGCGGCCCCAGCATTTT. This gives the protein CASSGGTGGLRPQHF.

This chain connects TRBV6-5 to TRBJ1-6; 8 bases align to TRBD1. Germline CDR1 MNHEY, CDR2 SVGAGI. V gave up 5 bases and J gave up 7 bases; unmatched junction bases: 7. This CDR3 comprises 15 residues. The CDR3, as DNA: TGTGCCAGCAGTAGCCGGACAGGGTGGAATTCACCCCTCCACTTT. This gives the protein CASSSRTGWNSPLHF.

The V gene is TRBV27, the J gene TRBJ2-7; D not certain. The CDR3 loop spans 15 amino acids. Trimming shortened V by 4 bases and J by 0 bases, and 13 bases separated the two germline ends. The germline CDR1 and CDR2 sequences are MNHEY and SMNVEV (reference sequence). The CDR3 loop is CASSSTAGSSYEQYF. The CDR3 coding sequence is TGTGCCAGCAGTTCGACGGCAGGCTCCTCCTACGAGCAGTACTTC.

J is TRBJ2-3 and V is TRBV6-6; D possibly corresponds to TRBD2 (5 bases). The V and J ends lost 6 bases and 2 bases respectively, with 12 bases between them. Germline assignment: CDR1 MNHNY and CDR2 SVGAGI (reference sequence). CDR3 length: 14 residues. The CDR3 region has the DNA TGTGCCAGCAGCCCAACTAGATCCACAGATACGCAGTATTTT. Translating it yields CASSPTRSTDTQYF.

The CDR3 spells CASSLRGRDTEAFF. The CDR3 DNA reads as TGTGCCAGCAGCTTGCGGGGAAGAGACACTGAAGCTTTCTTT. The rearrangement links TRBV5-4 to TRBJ1-1, with D hard to call. Germline V lookup: CDR1 SGHNT, CDR2 YYREEE (reference sequence). The V gene lost 1 base and the J gene lost 3 bases, with 10 bases spanning the gap. There are 14 residues in the CDR3.